These 21 T cell receptor beta chains share one sample of origin, sequenced in a study of shared clonotypes between healthy human individuals. Positively selected for CCR7, the CD45RO-negative cells used as naive CD8 cells excluded terminally differentiated effector memory CD45RA+ cells. Clones were read by immunoSEQ multiplex PCR, and TCRdb kept only the in-frame ones, dropping some. In the table there are 1.5 million to 2.5 million clones, approximately 94% of which are singletons. Sequencing used naive CD8+ T cells sorted from blood. The receptors derive from a young man in good health.

The rearrangement uses TRBV6-5 and TRBJ2-7; maybe TRBD2 (7 bases). There are 15 residues in the CDR3. Germline lookup yields CDR1 MNHEY and CDR2 SVGAGI. V gave up 2 bases and J gave up 7 bases, with 18 bases separating them. CDR3 region: CASSYNPNREGEQYF. The CDR3 DNA reads TGTGCCAGCAGTTACAACCCAAACAGGGAGGGAGAGCAGTACTTC.

About this clone itself: This same CDR3 is encoded by further DNA sequences in the sample. The J gene is TRBJ1-1, the V gene TRBV5-1, with D possibly matching TRBD1 (5 bases). Trimming removed 4 bases from V and 2 bases from J, with 9 bases in between. The CDR3 is 13 residues long. Germline CDR1 reads SGHRS; CDR2 reads YFSETQ. This chain's CDR3 is CASSLTVNTEAFF. The CDR3 DNA reads TGCGCCAGCAGCCTGACAGTCAACACTGAAGCTTTCTTT. Combining the CDR3 with reference TRBV5-1 and TRBJ1-1 gives the whole variable domain KAGVTQTPRYLIKTRGQQVTLSCSPISGHRSVSWYQQTPGQGLQFLFEYFSETQRNKGNFPGRFSGRQFSNSRSEMNVSTLELGDSALYLCASSLTVNTEAFFGQGTRLTVV.

J is TRBJ1-2 and V is TRBV4-1; D may be TRBD1 (5 bases). Germline CDR1 and CDR2: MGHRA and YSYEKL. This CDR3 is built from 16 residues. Trimming stripped 0 bases from V and 4 bases from J, with 15 bases between. The DNA for the CDR3 is TGCGCCAGCAGCCAAGATCGGGCGGGGGGAGGCTATGGCTACACCTTC. This translates into CASSQDRAGGGYGYTF.

V gene TRBV7-9 combines with J gene TRBJ1-2; D is possibly TRBD1 (6 bases). Deletions cut 6 bases from V and 5 bases from J, with 13 bases between. The CDR3 extends over 13 amino acids. The germline V gene has CDR1 SEHNR and CDR2 FQNEAQ (reference sequence). DNA for the CDR3: TGTGCCAGCAGTCCCGACAGGATTTATGGCTACACCTTC. This gives the protein CASSPDRIYGYTF.

This chain connects TRBV7-2 to TRBJ1-1; 8 bases line up with TRBD1. V lost 9 bases to trimming and J lost 3 bases; unmatched junction nucleotides: 3. This CDR3 region has 12 residues. Germline V gene lookup returns CDR1 SGHTA and CDR2 FQGNSA. CDR3 amino acids: CASRTGYTEAFF. CDR3 nucleotides: TGTGCCAGTCGGACAGGGTACACTGAAGCTTTCTTT.

Remarks on this clone: Other DNA sequences of this sample code for an identical CDR3. V is TRBV19 and J is TRBJ2-7; D gene uncertain. Germline-derived CDR1 and CDR2 are LNHDA and SQIVND (reference sequence). The V end lost 4 bases, the J end lost 2 bases, and 9 bases lay between the germline ends. This CDR3 has 13 residues. The CDR3 DNA sequence: TGTGCCAGTAGTACCGGGCAGACCTACGAGCAGTACTTC. It encodes CASSTGQTYEQYF.

The chain carries TRBV19 and TRBJ2-5; TRBD2 might be the D (5 bases). V gave up 3 bases and J gave up 1 base, with 9 bases separating them. This CDR3 spans 14 amino acids. Germline CDR1 LNHDA, CDR2 SQIVND (reference sequence). The CDR3 nucleotides read TGTGCCAGTAGTATCGACTACCTCCAAGAGACCCAGTACTTC. Translation: CASSIDYLQETQYF.

The chain uses TRBV4-3 and TRBJ1-1, with a tentative D call TRBD1 (5 bases). Trimming pared 0 bases from V and 0 bases from J, leaving 8 bases between. The germline V gene has CDR1 LGHNA and CDR2 YSLEER. This CDR3 contains 15 residues. The CDR3 bases are TGCGCCAGCAGCCAAGACAGGGCGTTGAACACTGAAGCTTTCTTT. Translating it yields CASSQDRALNTEAFF.

The rearrangement links TRBV6-5 to TRBJ2-5; D is ambiguous. Trimming cost V 6 bases and J 2 bases, with 4 bases left between them. Germline lookup yields CDR1 MNHEY and CDR2 SVGAGI. The CDR3 consists of 11 residues. CDR3 DNA sequence: TGTGCCAGCAGCCTACAAGAGACCCAGTACTTC. Amino acid sequence: CASSLQETQYF.

V gene TRBV6-5 combines with J gene TRBJ2-7; TRBD1 is a possible D gene (5 bases). V dropped 4 bases and J dropped 2 bases, with 12 bases sitting between them. In germline, CDR1 is MNHEY, CDR2 SVGAGI. There are 14 residues in the CDR3. CDR3 coding DNA: TGTGCCAGCAGTTTCGCGGACATAGCCTACGAGCAGTACTTC. Its protein product is CASSFADIAYEQYF.

The chain's CDR3 is CASTLGGNNEQFF. In DNA, the CDR3 is TGTGCCAGCACCTTAGGGGGGAACAATGAGCAGTTCTTC. V usage is TRBV6-5 and J usage is TRBJ2-1; D is tentatively TRBD1 or TRBD2 (6 bases each). CDR3 length: 13 residues. V lost 7 bases to trimming and J lost 5 bases, with 12 bases between them. CDR1 and CDR2 from the germline V gene are MNHEY and SVGAGI.

V gene TRBV5-1 combines with J gene TRBJ2-1, with a possible D match to TRBD1 (6 bases). This CDR3 region has 14 residues. Germline V lookup: CDR1 SGHRS, CDR2 YFSETQ. Trimming took off 1 base at V and 9 bases at J, with 14 bases between the two ends. CDR3 amino acids: CASSLWQGLSEQFF. The CDR3 bases are TGCGCCAGCAGCTTGTGGCAGGGGCTTAGTGAGCAGTTCTTC.

The gene calls are TRBV6-5 and TRBJ2-1, with 8 positions matching TRBD2. The trim removed 0 bases at V and 9 bases at J, leaving 7 bases unmatched. Germline CDR1 is MNHEY and CDR2 is SVGAGI. The CDR3 is 15 residues long. CDR3 in amino acids: CASSYSSGTSIEQFF. The DNA of the CDR3 is TGTGCCAGCAGTTACTCTTCCGGGACTAGTATTGAGCAGTTCTTC.

The chain couples TRBV4-1 to TRBJ2-3; 8 bases are shared with TRBD2. Germline V lookup: CDR1 MGHRA, CDR2 YSYEKL. CDR3 length: 16 amino acids. With 6 bases clipped from V and 2 bases from J, the junction kept 10 bases outside the gene matches. Here the CDR3 reads CASSSSPAGATDTQYF. The CDR3 DNA is TGCGCCAGCAGTAGTAGTCCAGCGGGGGCCACAGATACGCAGTATTTT.

The CDR3 DNA is TGTGCCAGCAGCCATACTAGCGGGTTCTACAATGAGCAGTTCTTC. Residues: CASSHTSGFYNEQFF. The chain combines TRBV14 with TRBJ2-1; 9 bases align to TRBD2. Germline V gene data show CDR1 as SGHDN and CDR2 as FVKESK. The CDR3 is 15 residues long. J was trimmed by 3 bases and V by 3 bases; bases with no gene match: 3.

The DNA of the CDR3 is TGTGCCACGATGGTGGACACGCCGGATACGCAGTATTTT. This translates into CATMVDTPDTQYF. The chain joins TRBV19 to TRBJ2-3; D perhaps matches TRBD1 (5 bases). The V end was cut by 10 bases, the J end by 6 bases, with 17 bases between. The CDR3 sequence is 13 residues long. The germline V gene encodes CDR1 LNHDA and CDR2 SQIVND (reference sequence).

The chain joins TRBV5-1 to TRBJ2-1; TRBD1 matches 7 bases. Germline-derived CDR1 and CDR2 are SGHRS and YFSETQ. The trim removed 4 bases at V and 5 bases at J, leaving 18 bases unmatched. This CDR3 contains 18 residues. The CDR3 sequence: CASSGRDSSYLIDNEQFF. CDR3 sequence (DNA): TGCGCCAGCAGCGGACGGGACAGTTCATATCTAATTGACAATGAGCAGTTCTTC. The full variable domain, its missing parts supplied by reference TRBV5-1 and TRBJ2-1, is KAGVTQTPRYLIKTRGQQVTLSCSPISGHRSVSWYQQTPGQGLQFLFEYFSETQRNKGNFPGRFSGRQFSNSRSEMNVSTLELGDSALYLCASSGRDSSYLIDNEQFFGPGTRLTVL.

A note on this clone: This sample includes further DNA sequences coding for the same CDR3. The gene calls are TRBV30 and TRBJ2-2; no firm D call. Trimming removed 3 bases from V and 5 bases from J, with 7 bases in between. Germline values: CDR1 GTSNPN, CDR2 SVGIG (reference sequence). This CDR3 has 12 amino acids. Here the CDR3 DNA reads TGTGCCTGGAGCTGGGGTACCGGGGAGCTGTTTTTT. Amino acids: CAWSWGTGELFF.

V gene TRBV7-2 combines with J gene TRBJ1-1, with D unclear. Germline CDR1 is SGHTA and CDR2 is FQGNSA. The germline V and J ends were trimmed by 5 bases and 4 bases, with 11 bases remaining between them. The CDR3 has 13 amino acids. The CDR3 nucleotides read TGTGCCAGCAGCCTATCCGGGCCCACTGAAGCTTTCTTT. Translation: CASSLSGPTEAFF.

The CDR3 here is CASSETGESHEQYF. Written as DNA, the CDR3 is TGTGCCAGTAGTGAGACAGGGGAGTCACACGAGCAGTACTTC. This chain uses TRBV19 with TRBJ2-7; 8 bases align to TRBD1. Germline CDR1 is LNHDA and CDR2 is SQIVND (reference sequence). With V trimmed by 5 bases and J by 5 bases, 8 bases remained unmatched. The length of the CDR3 is 14 residues.

This clone was seen a single time. The chain employs TRBV4-1 and TRBJ2-3, with TRBD1 matching over 8 bases. The J segment lost 6 bases and the V segment lost 0 bases, leaving 5 bases of the junction unmatched. Germline CDR1 and CDR2: MGHRA and YSYEKL. The CDR3 totals 15 residues. CDR3 residues: CASSQDWGQADTQYF. The CDR3 coding sequence is TGCGCCAGCAGCCAAGATTGGGGACAGGCCGATACGCAGTATTTT.